Below are 32 T cell receptor beta chains sequenced from a single sample in a study of blood T cell repertoires in COVID-19. The repertoire was sequenced with immunoSEQ multiplex PCR; TCRdb's copy has only in-frame clones and lacks some. The sample contains hundreds of thousands of clones, about 83% of which appear only once. The sequenced sample was peripheral blood. The receptors stem from a woman in her forties or fifties who had recovered from COVID-19.

The chain joins TRBV6-6 to TRBJ1-1, with a possible D match to TRBD1 (6 bases). The CDR3 loop spans 14 amino acids. Trimming shortened V by 2 bases and J by 1 base, and 8 bases separated the two germline ends. Germline assignment: CDR1 MNHNY and CDR2 SVGAGI (reference sequence). CDR3 nucleotide sequence: TGTGCCAGCAGTTACACAGGGACGAACACTGAAGCTTTCTTT. Translating it yields CASSYTGTNTEAFF.

The chain links TRBV7-9 to TRBJ1-2; D gene unclear. With 1 base removed from V and 4 bases from J, the gap between germline ends came to 13 bases. The CDR3 is 15 residues long. Germline CDR1 and CDR2: SEHNR and FQNEAQ (reference sequence). The CDR3 DNA follows: TGTGCCAGCAGCTTAGTCGGTTTTGAGGCCTATGGCTACACCTTC. It encodes CASSLVGFEAYGYTF. The complete variable domain, with remaining parts taken from reference TRBV7-9 and TRBJ1-2, reads DTGVSQNPRHKITKRGQNVTFRCDPISEHNRLYWYRQTLGQGPEFLTYFQNEAQLEKSRLLSDRFSAERPKGSFSTLEIQRTEQGDSAMYLCASSLVGFEAYGYTFGSGTRLTVV.

The V call is TRBV10-3, the J call TRBJ1-6; TRBD1 aligns across 7 bases. This CDR3 has 15 residues. V was pared by 0 bases and J by 7 bases, with 3 bases of the junction left unmatched. The germline V gene encodes CDR1 ENHRY and CDR2 SYGVKD. The CDR3 DNA follows: TGTGCCATCAGTGAGTCCGACAGGGACAATTCACCCCTCCACTTT. Residues: CAISESDRDNSPLHF.

V usage is TRBV14 and J usage is TRBJ1-2; possible D gene TRBD1, 5 bases. V lost 0 bases and J lost 5, with 16 bases in between. Germline assignment: CDR1 SGHDN and CDR2 FVKESK. The CDR3 is made up of 16 amino acids. The CDR3 DNA sequence: TGTGCCAGCAGCCAAGAAGGGGCCGCCCGGGGGTATGGCTACACCTTC. It encodes CASSQEGAARGYGYTF.

DNA for the CDR3: TGTGCCAGCAGCTACGGTCCCGAGCAGTACTTC. Encoded protein: CASSYGPEQYF. V gene TRBV5-6 combines with J gene TRBJ2-7; D call uncertain. Germline lookup yields CDR1 SGHDT and CDR2 YYEEEE. V lost 3 bases and J 6 bases, leaving 7 bases between the germline ends. This CDR3 comprises 11 residues.

This clone was seen only once. The rearrangement links TRBV4-3 to TRBJ2-7, with TRBD2 matching 14 bases. V shed 0 bases, J shed 6 bases, and the junction held 13 bases outside the gene matches. The CDR3 is 19 residues long. Germline V gene sequence: CDR1 LGHNA, CDR2 YSLEER. CDR3 amino acids: CASSQDLAGTSGRNSEQYF. The CDR3 DNA sequence: TGCGCCAGCAGCCAAGATTTGGCCGGGACTAGCGGGAGAAACAGCGAGCAGTACTTC.

The CDR3 spells CASSLMDTTMNSGAFF. The CDR3 DNA follows: TGTGCCAGCAGTTTAATGGACACAACTATGAACTCGGGAGCTTTCTTT. The V gene is TRBV28, the J gene TRBJ1-1; D is possibly TRBD1 (5 bases). V lost 2 bases to trimming and J lost 10 bases, with 23 bases between them. From germline, CDR1 is MDHEN and CDR2 SYDVKM. The CDR3 sequence is 16 residues long. Filled out from reference TRBV28 and TRBJ1-1, the complete variable domain reads DVKVTQSSRYLVKRTGEKVFLECVQDMDHENMFWYRQDPGLGLRLIYFSYDVKMKEKGDIPEGYSVSREKKERFSLILESASTNQTSMYLCASSLMDTTMNSGAFFGQGTRLTVV.

The V and J genes are TRBV6-5 and TRBJ2-1; no clear D. The CDR3 spans 12 residues. Germline V gene lookup returns CDR1 MNHEY and CDR2 SVGAGI. V lost 8 bases and J lost 6, with 11 bases in between. CDR3 sequence (DNA): TGTGCCAGCGGCCGACACGTCAATGAGCAGTTCTTC. Its translation is CASGRHVNEQFF.

The chain carries TRBV7-9 and TRBJ2-7; unclear D gene. This CDR3 has 11 residues. CDR1 and CDR2 from the germline V gene are SEHNR and FQNEAQ (reference sequence). Trimming took off 5 bases at V and 3 bases at J, with 5 bases between the two ends. This chain's CDR3 is CASSLRYEQYF. The CDR3 region has the DNA TGTGCCAGCAGCCTCCGCTACGAGCAGTACTTC. Full variable domain (outside the CDR3, taken from reference TRBV7-9 and TRBJ2-7): DTGVSQNPRHKITKRGQNVTFRCDPISEHNRLYWYRQTLGQGPEFLTYFQNEAQLEKSRLLSDRFSAERPKGSFSTLEIQRTEQGDSAMYLCASSLRYEQYFGPGTRLTVT.

CDR3 residues: CASSLDRGPLHF. As DNA, the CDR3 is TGCGCCAGCAGCTTGGATCGGGGGCCCCTCCACTTT. The V gene is TRBV5-1, the J gene TRBJ1-6, with TRBD1 as a possible D gene (5 bases). Germline V gene data show CDR1 as SGHRS and CDR2 as YFSETQ. The ends were cut back, 0 bases at V and 13 bases at J, with 8 bases in the middle. This CDR3 has 12 amino acids.

This chain connects TRBV7-2 to TRBJ1-3; TRBD1 matches 10 bases. The CDR3 length is 15 residues. In germline, CDR1 is SGHTA, CDR2 FQGNSA. Losses at the gene ends were 5 bases for V and 3 bases for J; bases not matched to a gene: 4. DNA for the CDR3: TGTGCCAGCAGCACCCGGACAGGGGGTGGAAACACCATATATTTT. It is translated as CASSTRTGGGNTIYF. Full variable domain (rest looked up from reference TRBV7-2 and TRBJ1-3): GAGVSQSPSNKVTEKGKDVELRCDPISGHTALYWYRQSLGQGLEFLIYFQGNSAPDKSGLPSDRFSAERTGGSVSTLTIQRTQQEDSAVYLCASSTRTGGGNTIYFGEGSWLTVV.

The rearrangement joins TRBV14 to TRBJ1-3; possibly TRBD1 for D (6 bases). Trimming pared 4 bases from V and 5 bases from J, leaving 15 bases between. The CDR3 length is 15 residues. Germline V gene sequence: CDR1 SGHDN, CDR2 FVKESK. The CDR3 sequence: CASSLGQLSRNTIYF. For the CDR3, the DNA is TGTGCCAGCAGCCTAGGACAGCTCTCCCGAAACACCATATATTTT. Full variable domain (rest looked up from reference TRBV14 and TRBJ1-3): EAGVTQFPSHSVIEKGQTVTLRCDPISGHDNLYWYRRVMGKEIKFLLHFVKESKQDESGMPNNRFLAERTGGTYSTLKVQPAELEDSGVYFCASSLGQLSRNTIYFGEGSWLTVV.

The V and J genes are TRBV21-1 and TRBJ1-5. TRBV21-1 represents a pseudogene. CDR3 size: 18 residues. The CDR3 coding sequence is TGTGCCAGCAGCAAAGCGCTGGTGAGACCCGGGCGGGATCAGCCCCAGCATTTT. This sequence encodes CASSKALVRPGRDQPQHF.

This rearrangement joins TRBV19 to TRBJ1-5; D is undetermined. V was cut by 9 bases and J by 1 base, with 13 bases left in between. CDR1 is LNHDA, CDR2 SQIVND, per germline (reference sequence). CDR3 size: 14 residues. CDR3: CASPSLSSNQPQHF. The CDR3 DNA reads TGTGCCAGCCCCTCCCTCTCGAGCAATCAGCCCCAGCATTTT.

The count of this clone is one. The chain employs TRBV4-3 and TRBJ1-3, with TRBD1 matching 8 bases. Germline V CDR1 and CDR2: LGHNA, YSLEER. The length of the CDR3 is 20 residues. Losses at the gene ends were 0 bases for V and 0 bases for J; bases not matched to a gene: 13. The CDR3 DNA sequence: TGCGCCAGCAGCCAAGATACCTCGCCCCGACAGGGGAGCTCTGGAAACACCATATATTTT. As protein: CASSQDTSPRQGSSGNTIYF.

This chain joins TRBV4-2 and TRBJ1-5; D is uncertain. Germline CDR1 and CDR2: LGHNA and YNFKEQ. This CDR3 has 13 amino acids. V dropped 0 bases and J dropped 6 bases, with 6 bases sitting between them. The CDR3 is CASSQDWSQPQHF. CDR3 coding DNA: TGTGCCAGCAGCCAAGACTGGAGTCAGCCCCAGCATTTT.

This chain uses TRBV6-6 with TRBJ1-6; D ambiguous. Germline-derived CDR1 and CDR2 are MNHNY and SVGAGI (reference sequence). The CDR3 is made up of 16 amino acids. V was clipped by 0 bases and J by 10 bases, with 16 bases between them. The CDR3 coding sequence is TGTGCCAGCAGTTACTCGATTCGGAGTGACGGCTCACCCCTCCACTTT. Translated, it gives CASSYSIRSDGSPLHF.

This chain uses TRBV28 with TRBJ2-1; possible D gene TRBD2, 6 bases. Trimming took 4 bases from V and 8 from J, leaving 12 bases between them. Per germline, CDR1 MDHEN and CDR2 SYDVKM. The CDR3 has 13 amino acids. CDR3 sequence reads: CASSSSLAHEQFF. The CDR3 DNA follows: TGTGCCAGCAGTTCCTCACTAGCCCATGAGCAGTTCTTC.

This clone was seen only once. The chain employs TRBV5-4 and TRBJ2-7; a weak D match, TRBD1 (5 bases). Germline lookup yields CDR1 SGHNT and CDR2 YYREEE (reference sequence). The V and J ends lost 2 bases and 0 bases respectively, with 6 bases between them. CDR3 length: 13 amino acids. The chain's CDR3 is CASSFTGSYEQYF. In DNA form, the CDR3 reads TGTGCCAGCAGCTTCACAGGCTCCTACGAGCAGTACTTC.

The V call is TRBV5-4, the J call TRBJ2-3; 7 nucleotides agree with TRBD2. This CDR3 region has 17 residues. Germline assignment: CDR1 SGHNT and CDR2 YYREEE (reference sequence). V lost 5 bases and J lost 3; bases outside the gene matches: 15. The CDR3 protein is CASSIGGSSPRTDTQYF. In DNA, the CDR3 is TGTGCCAGCAGTATAGGCGGGAGCTCCCCTAGAACAGATACGCAGTATTTT.

This chain links TRBV5-4 with TRBJ1-6; TRBD1 agrees at 7 bases. V lost 3 bases and J lost 7; bases outside the gene matches: 7. The CDR3 contains 15 residues. Germline V gene lookup returns CDR1 SGHNT and CDR2 YYREEE (reference sequence). CDR3 residues: CASSSRDRDNSPLHF. The CDR3 DNA follows: TGTGCCAGCAGCTCCCGTGACAGGGACAATTCACCCCTCCACTTT.

This chain connects TRBV20-1 to TRBJ1-2; TRBD1 might be the D (6 bases). Germline V gives CDR1 DFQATT, CDR2 SNEGSKA (reference sequence). The CDR3 contains 11 residues. The CDR3 coding sequence is TGCAGCTTGGAGGGGGGGTATGGCTACACCTTC. It yields the protein CSLEGGYGYTF.

This sequence joins TRBV27 and TRBJ2-7; 12 bases align to TRBD2. The CDR3 is 13 residues long. Germline V lookup: CDR1 MNHEY, CDR2 SMNVEV (reference sequence). The ends lost 5 bases at V and 4 bases at J; junction bases unmatched: 0. CDR3 nucleotides: TGTGCCAGCAGTGGGACTAGCGGGTACGAGCAGTACTTC. This sequence encodes CASSGTSGYEQYF.

The chain joins TRBV11-3 to TRBJ2-2, with D unresolved. The CDR3 consists of 13 residues. Between the trimmed V and J ends, which lost 1 base and 6 bases, there was a span of 6 bases. The germline V gene has CDR1 SGHNT and CDR2 YENEEA. CDR3 nucleotide sequence: TGTGCCAGCAGCTTAGTTCTTTCCGGGGAGCTGTTTTTT. Translating it yields CASSLVLSGELFF.

The rearrangement uses TRBV12-3 or TRBV12-4 and TRBJ1-5; D perhaps matches TRBD1 (6 bases). The CDR3 contains 13 residues. Deletions cut 6 bases from V and 4 bases from J, with 10 bases between. The CDR3 region is CASSPDRNQPQHF. In nucleotides, the CDR3 is TGTGCCAGCAGCCCTGACAGGAATCAGCCCCAGCATTTT.

The chain combines TRBV7-2 with TRBJ2-7; D is uncertain. The CDR3 totals 13 residues. The V end lost 3 bases, the J end lost 4 bases, and 10 bases lay between the germline ends. The V gene's germline CDR1 is SGHTA and CDR2 FQGNSA. For the CDR3, the DNA is TGTGCCAGCAGCTTGGCGCGGTCGTACGAGCAGTACTTC. Amino acid sequence: CASSLARSYEQYF.

The rearrangement links TRBV25-1 to TRBJ2-7; 7 nucleotides agree with TRBD1. J gave up 1 base and V 5 bases, and 8 bases lay outside the gene matches. CDR3 length: 15 amino acids. Germline CDR1 MGHDK, CDR2 SYGVNS. CDR3 residues: CASSIQGSPSYEQYF. CDR3 coding DNA: TGTGCCAGCAGTATACAGGGGTCACCTTCCTACGAGCAGTACTTC.

The chain joins TRBV7-9 to TRBJ2-7, with 8 bases fitting TRBD1. In germline, CDR1 is SEHNR, CDR2 FQNEAQ (reference sequence). The CDR3 has 14 amino acids. Trimming took 7 bases from V and 1 from J; bases not matched to a gene: 6. The chain's CDR3 is CASTRQGSSYEQYF. The CDR3 bases are TGTGCCAGCACTCGACAGGGGAGTTCCTACGAGCAGTACTTC. The whole variable domain, filled in from reference TRBV7-9 and TRBJ2-7, reads DTGVSQNPRHKITKRGQNVTFRCDPISEHNRLYWYRQTLGQGPEFLTYFQNEAQLEKSRLLSDRFSAERPKGSFSTLEIQRTEQGDSAMYLCASTRQGSSYEQYFGPGTRLTVT.

The genes are TRBV28 and TRBJ2-7; D uncertain. CDR1 MDHEN and CDR2 SYDVKM come from the germline V gene. The CDR3 is made up of 15 amino acids. V was cut by 5 bases and J by 2 bases, with 16 bases left in between. The CDR3 bases are TGTGCCAGCAGTATAAGTGGCGGCCCCCCCTACGAGCAGTACTTC. Translated, it gives CASSISGGPPYEQYF. Full variable domain (remainder filled in from reference TRBV28 and TRBJ2-7): DVKVTQSSRYLVKRTGEKVFLECVQDMDHENMFWYRQDPGLGLRLIYFSYDVKMKEKGDIPEGYSVSREKKERFSLILESASTNQTSMYLCASSISGGPPYEQYFGPGTRLTVT.

This chain uses TRBV2 with TRBJ2-2, with a tentative D call TRBD2 (5 bases). There are 15 residues in the CDR3. V lost 2 bases to trimming and J lost 1 base, with 8 bases between them. The germline V gene has CDR1 SNHLY and CDR2 FYNNEI. In DNA form, the CDR3 reads TGTGCCAGCAGTGAAAGGCGGGTGAACACCGGGGAGCTGTTTTTT. It yields the protein CASSERRVNTGELFF.

The chain has TRBV28 and TRBJ1-5, with D possibly being TRBD1 (6 bases). This CDR3 is built from 13 residues. V was pared by 7 bases and J by 6 bases, with 13 bases between. CDR1 and CDR2 (germline): MDHEN, SYDVKM. The CDR3 coding sequence is TGTGCCAGCATGCTACAGGGAACTCAGCCCCAGCATTTT. Encoded protein: CASMLQGTQPQHF. Complete variable domain (other parts from reference TRBV28 and TRBJ1-5): DVKVTQSSRYLVKRTGEKVFLECVQDMDHENMFWYRQDPGLGLRLIYFSYDVKMKEKGDIPEGYSVSREKKERFSLILESASTNQTSMYLCASMLQGTQPQHFGDGTRLSIL.

The J gene is TRBJ2-4, the V gene TRBV10-3, with D tentatively TRBD1 (5 bases). Trimming cost V 11 bases and J 0 bases, with 17 bases left between them. CDR1 is ENHRY, CDR2 SYGVKD, per germline. The CDR3 runs to 15 residues. The CDR3 nucleotides are TGTGCCTCTCAGACAGACCACCTAGCCAAAAACATTCAGTACTTC. Translation: CASQTDHLAKNIQYF.